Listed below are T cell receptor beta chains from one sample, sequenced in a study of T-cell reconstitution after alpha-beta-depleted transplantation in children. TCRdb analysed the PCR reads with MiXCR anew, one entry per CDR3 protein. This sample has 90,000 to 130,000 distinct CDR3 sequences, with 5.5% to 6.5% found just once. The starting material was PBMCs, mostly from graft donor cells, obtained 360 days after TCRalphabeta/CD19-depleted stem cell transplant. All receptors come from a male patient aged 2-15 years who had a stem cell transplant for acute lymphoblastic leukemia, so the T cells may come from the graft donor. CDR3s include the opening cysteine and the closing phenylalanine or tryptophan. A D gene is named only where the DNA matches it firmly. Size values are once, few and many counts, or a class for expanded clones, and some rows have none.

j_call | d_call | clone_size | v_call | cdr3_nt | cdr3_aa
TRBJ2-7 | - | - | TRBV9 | TGTGCCAGCAGCGTAGAGGTGGGGGTCGGCGAGCAGTACTTC | CASSVEVGVGEQYF
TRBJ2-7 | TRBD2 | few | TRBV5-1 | TGCGCCAGCAGTTCCTTACTAGCGGGAGGGGGAGAGCAGTACTTC | CASSSLLAGGGEQYF
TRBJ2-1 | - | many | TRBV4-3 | TGCGCCAGCAGCCCCAGGGGCCCCGAGACGGGCAGCTCCTACAATGAGCAGTTCTTC | CASSPRGPETGSSYNEQFF
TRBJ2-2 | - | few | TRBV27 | TGTGCCAGCAGTTACCCCTGGGGACTCATGGCCGGGGAGCTGTTTTTT | CASSYPWGLMAGELFF
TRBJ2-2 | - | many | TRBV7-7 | TGTGCTAGCAGCCAACGCCGCGGGACCGGGGAGCTGTTTTTT | CASSQRRGTGELFF
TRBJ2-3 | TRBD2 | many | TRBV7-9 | TGTGCCAGCAGCGTCTTGAGCGGGAGGGCCACAGATACGCAGTATTTT | CASSVLSGRATDTQYF
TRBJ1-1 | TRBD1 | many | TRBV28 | TGTGCCAGCAGTTTTGACAGGGTTGGCACTGAAGCTTTCTTT | CASSFDRVGTEAFF
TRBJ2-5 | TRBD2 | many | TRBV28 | TGTGCCAGCACCATGGGGGGGAGTTGGACCCAAGAGACCCAGTACTTC | CASTMGGSWTQETQYF
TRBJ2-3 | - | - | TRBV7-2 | TGTGCCAGCAGCAACGGGGGCGGGGGATTGTATTTT | CASSNGGGGLYF
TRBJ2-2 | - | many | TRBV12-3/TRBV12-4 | TGTGCCAGCAGTTTAGACGACCAAGGGGCGAACACCGGGGAGCTGTTTTTT | CASSLDDQGANTGELFF
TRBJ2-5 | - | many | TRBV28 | TGTGCCAGCAGTTCCTCTTTAAAGACCCAGTACTTC | CASSSSLKTQYF
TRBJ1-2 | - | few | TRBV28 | TGTGCCAGCAGTTTTTATGGGGCCCTCTATGGCTACACCTTC | CASSFYGALYGYTF
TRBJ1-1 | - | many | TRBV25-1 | TGTGCCAGCAGTGAGCTGGGACACCTGAACACTGAAGCTTTCTTT | CASSELGHLNTEAFF
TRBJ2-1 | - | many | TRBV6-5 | TGTGCCAGCAGTTACCGACTAGTCGTACAGGGGGAGCAGTTCTTC | CASSYRLVVQGEQFF
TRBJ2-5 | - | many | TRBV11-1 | TGTGCCAGCAGCAACCGAGGCTCGGGGTTAGAGACCCAGTACTTC | CASSNRGSGLETQYF
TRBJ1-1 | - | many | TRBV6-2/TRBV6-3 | TGTGCCAGCAGTCCGGGACACTTTGAAGCTTTCTTT | CASSPGHFEAFF
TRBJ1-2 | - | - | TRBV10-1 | TGCGCCAGCAGCGACTCCGGGGCGGTGACCTATGGCTACACCTTC | CASSDSGAVTYGYTF
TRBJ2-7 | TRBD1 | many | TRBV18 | TGTGCCAGCTCACCACGACAGGGGCGAGGGCTTTACGAGCAGTACTTC | CASSPRQGRGLYEQYF
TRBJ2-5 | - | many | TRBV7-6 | TGTGCCAGCAGCTTAGCGGGGGCGAGGCTCCAAGAGACCCAGTACTTC | CASSLAGARLQETQYF
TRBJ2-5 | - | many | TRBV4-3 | TGCGCCAGCAGCCCAGGAGGTCGCCAAGAGACCCAGTACTTC | CASSPGGRQETQYF
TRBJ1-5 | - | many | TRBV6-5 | TGTGCCAGCAGTTACTCGGCAGGCGCCAATCAGCCCCAGCATTTT | CASSYSAGANQPQHF
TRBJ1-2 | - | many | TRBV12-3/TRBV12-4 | TGTGCCAGCAGTCAGGACGGGACAATGAATGGCTACACCTTC | CASSQDGTMNGYTF
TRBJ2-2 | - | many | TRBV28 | TGTGCCAGCAGTTTATCCCAGATGGGGGGCACCGGGGAGCTGTTTTTT | CASSLSQMGGTGELFF
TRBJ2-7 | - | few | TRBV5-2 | TGTGCCAGCGACCACGACAGGCTTTCTACGAGGGGTACTAGCGTCTTCTCTTACGAGCAGTACTTC | CASDHDRLSTRGTSVFSYEQYF
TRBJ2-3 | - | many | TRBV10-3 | TGTGCCATCAGTGGCGGGCGGGGAGGAGATACGCAGTATTTT | CAISGGRGGDTQYF
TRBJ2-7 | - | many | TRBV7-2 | TGTGCCAGCCGCCCGGGGGTTGGTGAGCAGTACTTC | CASRPGVGEQYF
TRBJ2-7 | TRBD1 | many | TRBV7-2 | TGTGCCAGCAGCTTAGTAGGGACAGGGGCCTACGAGCAGTACTTC | CASSLVGTGAYEQYF
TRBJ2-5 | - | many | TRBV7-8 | TGTGCCAGCAGTGAGAGGTACCAAGAGACCCAGTACTTC | CASSERYQETQYF
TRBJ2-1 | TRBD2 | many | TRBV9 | TGTGCCAGCAGCGTAGCCTTAGCGGGGGGGAACAATGAGCAGTTCTTC | CASSVALAGGNNEQFF
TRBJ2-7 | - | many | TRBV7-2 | TGTGCCAGCAGCCTGGGCCAGCAGTACTTC | CASSLGQQYF
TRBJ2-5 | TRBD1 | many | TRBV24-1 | TGTGCCACCAGTGACCAGGGGGAAGAGACCCAGTACTTC | CATSDQGEETQYF
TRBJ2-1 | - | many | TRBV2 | TGTGCCAGCAGGGACTCTCAAGGGTCCTTCTTC | CASRDSQGSFF
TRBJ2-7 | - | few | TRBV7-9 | TGTGCCAGCTCTCCGGGACACCTCCCCTACGAGCAGTACTTC | CASSPGHLPYEQYF
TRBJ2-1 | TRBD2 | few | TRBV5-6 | TGTGCCAGCAGCTTGCTGTGGGGGGGGTTTAATGAGCAGTTCTTC | CASSLLWGGFNEQFF
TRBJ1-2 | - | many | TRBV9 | TGTGCCAGCAGCGGACGAGGGCAGCTCTATAACTATGGCTACACCTTC | CASSGRGQLYNYGYTF